This T cell receptor beta chain was recovered during a study of T cell repertoires in cytomegalovirus infection. V lost 1 base to trimming and J lost 5 bases, with 12 bases between them. Germline lookup yields CDR1 LGHNA and CDR2 YSLEER. This CDR3 is 14 amino acids long. This clonotype showed up many times. Its antigen is still unknown. TCRdb passed the reads through MiXCR, listing each CDR3 protein once. The table records 65,000 to 85,000 distinct CDR3 sequences, under 30% of them present only once. The chain employs TRBV4-3 and TRBJ2-7; D is perhaps TRBD2 (6 bases). This specimen consisted of CD8+ T cells from cultured PBMCs, obtained from culture after CMV antigen stimulation. The TCR originated in a human donor in good health (CMV status not recorded). Some clones in this sample may be carry-over from other donors' samples. The CDR3: CASSQAGPGDEQYF. The CDR3, as DNA: TGCGCCAGCAGCCAAGCGGGGCCGGGGGACGAGCAGTACTTC.